This TCR beta chain was sequenced for a study of cytomegalovirus exposure and HLA in healthy donors. Study details: Early on, a data release was issued that held about 85 million unique TCRs from HLA-typed donors. Falling in the Caucasian-associated ancestry cluster were less than 85% of around 370 genotyped donors. Study-level results: In all likelihood, a cluster of highly shared sequence variants was a sequencing artifact.

This clone was counted between two and nine times. Antigen: not known. Amplification used 60 Vbeta primers and 13 Jbeta primers. TCRdb's table, derived via immunoSEQ multiplex PCR, lists solely in-frame clones and lacks some. Of about 52,000 clones listed, less than 70% are singletons. The germline V gene encodes CDR1 MNHEY and CDR2 SMNVEV (reference sequence). V was clipped by 1 base and J by 2 bases; unmatched bases: 12. The CDR3 has 19 residues. Sequencing was performed on PBMCs. This clonotype was obtained from a human donor in good health. The V and J genes are TRBV27 and TRBJ2-2; TRBD2 aligns across 8 bases. As DNA, the CDR3 is TGTGCCAGCAGTTTATTCCCCGTGCGGCGGGGGGCAAACACCGGGGAGCTGTTTTTT. This codes for CASSLFPVRRGANTGELFF.